This paragraph covers one T cell receptor (beta chain) sequence. The sample belongs to a study of cytomegalovirus exposure and HLA in healthy donors. With 1 base clipped from V and 7 bases from J, the junction kept 5 bases outside the gene matches. This CDR3 spans 15 amino acids. Germline CDR1 SGHVS, CDR2 FNYEAQ. Generated by immunoSEQ multiplex PCR, the TCRdb table keeps only in-frame clones and is missing some. The sample has approximately 110,000 clones; 94% are singletons. An approximately 130-subject validation cohort, separate from the approximately 670-subject first cohort, supplied the donors.

The V and J genes are TRBV7-6 and TRBJ1-4, with TRBD1 identical over 8 bases. The receptor was isolated from a woman under 30 in good health and CMV-seronegative. The sample consisted of PBMCs. The CDR3 region has the DNA TGTGCCAGCAGCTTAGAGGCAGGGGGCATTGAAAAACTGTTTTTT. Translating it yields CASSLEAGGIEKLFF.